Presented here are 13 T cell receptor beta chains from one specimen sequenced in a study of blood T cell repertoires in COVID-19. Profiled with immunoSEQ multiplex PCR; TCRdb holds only in-frame clones, not every one. In the table there are over 130,000 clones, about four fifths of which are singletons. Sequencing was done on a sample of PBMCs or T cells enriched from blood (not recorded which). The source is a woman aged 18-29 years who had been exposed to COVID-19.

V and J are TRBV20-1 and TRBJ2-1; a possible D gene is TRBD2 (6 bases). The germline gives CDR1 DFQATT, CDR2 SNEGSKA (reference sequence). The CDR3 spans 14 residues. Trimming left V 3 bases short and J 7 bases short, with 16 bases between. The CDR3 region has the DNA TGCAGTGCTAGTTACACGGGAGTCCGGAATGAGCAGTTCTTC. Amino acids: CSASYTGVRNEQFF.

The rearrangement links TRBV19 to TRBJ2-4; the D is unclear. From germline, CDR1 is LNHDA and CDR2 SQIVND (reference sequence). Trimming removed 0 bases at V and 7 bases at J, with 7 bases between. This CDR3 has 13 amino acids. The CDR3 loop is CASSIDTINIQYF. CDR3 DNA: TGTGCCAGTAGTATAGATACTATCAACATTCAGTACTTC.

This chain uses TRBV30 with TRBJ1-2, with D perhaps matching TRBD1 (6 bases). Trimming took off 3 bases at V and 7 bases at J, with 18 bases between the two ends. The CDR3 covers 14 residues. Germline CDR1 and CDR2: GTSNPN and SVGIG (reference sequence). CDR3: CAWSRGQTSSGYTF. CDR3 bases: TGTGCCTGGAGCCGAGGACAGACATCTTCTGGCTACACCTTC.

This chain connects TRBV9 to TRBJ2-7, with TRBD1 identical over 10 bases. Germline V CDR1 and CDR2: SGDLS, YYNGEE. With V trimmed by 3 bases and J by 2 bases, 5 bases remained unmatched. The CDR3 is 15 residues long. In nucleotides, the CDR3 is TGTGCCAGCAGCGCCCTGACAGGGGGCGCCTACGAGCAGTACTTC. Its translation is CASSALTGGAYEQYF.

The rearrangement joins TRBV10-3 to TRBJ2-3, with a tentative D call TRBD2 (6 bases). The CDR3 contains 17 residues. CDR1 is ENHRY and CDR2 is SYGVKD in the germline V gene. V was clipped by 4 bases and J by 0 bases, with 17 bases between them. The CDR3 nucleotides read TGTGCCATCAGTGGGGGTGCGGGACTCTCTAGCACAGATACGCAGTATTTT. It is translated as CAISGGAGLSSTDTQYF.

J is TRBJ1-1 and V is TRBV19; 9 bases match TRBD1. V shed 3 bases and J 3 bases; nucleotides not matched to a gene: 8. Germline lookup yields CDR1 LNHDA and CDR2 SQIVND (reference sequence). The CDR3 totals 16 residues. The CDR3 sequence is CASSITIGQGYTEAFF. CDR3 bases: TGTGCCAGTAGTATTACTATAGGACAGGGGTACACTGAAGCTTTCTTT.

The V and J genes are TRBV19 and TRBJ2-1; 8 positions match TRBD1. There are 19 residues in the CDR3. The V gene end was trimmed by 4 bases and the J gene end by 3 bases; junction bases not matched to a gene: 17. Germline assignment: CDR1 LNHDA and CDR2 SQIVND (reference sequence). Here the CDR3 reads CASSNRDRRDLRGYNEQFF. DNA of the CDR3: TGTGCCAGTAGTAATCGGGACAGGAGAGACCTACGGGGCTACAATGAGCAGTTCTTC.

This chain uses TRBV7-3 with TRBJ2-2; D might be TRBD2 (5 bases). The CDR3 covers 17 residues. Germline V lookup: CDR1 SGHTA, CDR2 FQGTGA. V was trimmed by 4 bases and J by 7 bases, leaving 22 bases between them. CDR3 amino acids: CASSSKGRLAVGGELFF. CDR3 nucleotide sequence: TGTGCCAGCAGCTCAAAGGGAAGGCTAGCAGTGGGCGGGGAGCTGTTTTTT.

This rearrangement joins TRBV4-3 to TRBJ2-1, with D possibly being TRBD2 (6 bases). The CDR3 is made up of 16 amino acids. Germline V gene sequence: CDR1 LGHNA, CDR2 YSLEER. V gave up 0 bases and J gave up 9 bases, with 18 bases separating them. Written as DNA, the CDR3 is TGCGCCAGCAGCCAAGATTGGGGGGTCCCCTCGGGTGAGCAGTTCTTC. This translates into CASSQDWGVPSGEQFF.

The chain combines TRBV11-2 with TRBJ1-4, with D tentatively TRBD1 (5 bases). CDR3 length equals 15 residues. Germline assignment: CDR1 SGHAT and CDR2 FQNNGV. The V end lost 4 bases, the J end lost 3 bases, and 12 bases lay between the germline ends. CDR3 residues: CASSSQGIPNEKLFF. Here the CDR3 DNA reads TGTGCCAGCAGCTCCCAGGGTATACCTAATGAAAAACTGTTTTTT.

The V gene is TRBV15, the J gene TRBJ2-1; 10 positions agree with TRBD2. J gave up 5 bases and V 1 base, and 5 bases lay outside the gene matches. Germline lookup yields CDR1 LNHNV and CDR2 YYDKDF (reference sequence). The CDR3 is 16 amino acids. CDR3 DNA sequence: TGTGCCACCAGCAGAGGGACTAGCGGAGGAGACAATGAGCAGTTCTTC. Protein sequence: CATSRGTSGGDNEQFF.

V usage is TRBV7-3 and J usage is TRBJ2-5, with D perhaps matching TRBD1 (6 bases). Germline values: CDR1 SGHTA, CDR2 FQGTGA. The V end was cut by 5 bases, the J end by 2 bases, with 15 bases between. The CDR3 has 15 residues. Written as DNA, the CDR3 is TGTGCCAGCAGCCCTAACAGGGCTACGCAAGAGACCCAGTACTTC. Residues: CASSPNRATQETQYF.

V and J are TRBV19 and TRBJ1-1; D unresolved. There are 13 residues in the CDR3. CDR1 is LNHDA and CDR2 is SQIVND in the germline V gene (reference sequence). Deletions cut 3 bases from V and 0 bases from J, with 5 bases between. DNA of the CDR3: TGTGCCAGTAGTATTTCTATGAACACTGAAGCTTTCTTT. Translated: CASSISMNTEAFF.